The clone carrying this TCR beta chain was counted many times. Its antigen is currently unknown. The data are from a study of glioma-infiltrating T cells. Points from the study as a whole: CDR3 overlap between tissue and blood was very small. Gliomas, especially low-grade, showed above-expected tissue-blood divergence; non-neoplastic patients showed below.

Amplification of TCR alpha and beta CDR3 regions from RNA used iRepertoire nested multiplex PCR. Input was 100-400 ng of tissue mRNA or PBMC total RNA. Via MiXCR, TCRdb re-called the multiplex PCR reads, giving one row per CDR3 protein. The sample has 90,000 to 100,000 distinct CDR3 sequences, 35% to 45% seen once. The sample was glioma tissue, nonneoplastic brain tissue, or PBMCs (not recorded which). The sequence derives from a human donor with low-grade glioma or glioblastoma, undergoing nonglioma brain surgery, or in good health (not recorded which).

The CDR3 is CASSLTDKNSPLHF. As DNA, the CDR3 is TGTGCCAGCAGCTTGACGGATAAAAATTCACCCCTCCACTTT. The V call is TRBV7-6, the J call TRBJ1-6; no reliable D call. CDR3 length equals 14 residues. V lost 3 bases and J 7 bases, leaving 10 bases between the germline ends. From germline, CDR1 is SGHVS and CDR2 FNYEAQ.